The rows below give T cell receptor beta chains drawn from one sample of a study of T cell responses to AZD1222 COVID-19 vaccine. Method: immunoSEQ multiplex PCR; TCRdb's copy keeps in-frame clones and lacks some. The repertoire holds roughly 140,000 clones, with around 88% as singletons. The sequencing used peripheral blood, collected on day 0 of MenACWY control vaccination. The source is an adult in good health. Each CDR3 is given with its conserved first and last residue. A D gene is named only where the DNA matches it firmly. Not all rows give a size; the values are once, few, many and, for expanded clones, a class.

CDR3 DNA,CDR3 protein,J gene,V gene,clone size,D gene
TGCGCCAGCAGCAAACAGGGGATGAACACTGAAGCTTTCTTT,CASSKQGMNTEAFF,TRBJ1-1,TRBV4-1,-,TRBD1
TGTGCCACCAGTGAAACTAGCGGGAGTTCCTACAATGAGCAGTTCTTC,CATSETSGSSYNEQFF,TRBJ2-1,TRBV24-1,once,TRBD2
TGTGCCAGCAGCTCACCACGCGGTGAGCAGTTCTTC,CASSSPRGEQFF,TRBJ2-1,TRBV7-3,-,-
TGTGCCAGCAGCTTGGGGGCAAGGCAGCCCCAGCATTTT,CASSLGARQPQHF,TRBJ1-5,TRBV7-3,-,-
TGTGCCAGCAGTGAACTGACAGCATATGGCTACACCTTC,CASSELTAYGYTF,TRBJ1-2,TRBV2,-,-
TGTGCCAGCAGTCGAGACCGGGCCAGCACAGATACGCAGTATTTT,CASSRDRASTDTQYF,TRBJ2-3,TRBV3-1/TRBV3-2,-,-
TGCGCCAGCAGCTTCACCGGGACAGAGTACGAGCAGTACTTC,CASSFTGTEYEQYF,TRBJ2-7,TRBV5-1,once,TRBD1
TGCGCCAGCAGCTTGTACCAAGAGACCCAGTACTTC,CASSLYQETQYF,TRBJ2-5,TRBV5-1,-,-
TGTGCCAGCAGACGGGGACCACTACCGGGCGATCAGCCCCAGCATTTT,CASRRGPLPGDQPQHF,TRBJ1-5,TRBV27,-,-
TGTGCCAGCAGTGTCGAAACAGCTAACTATGGCTACACCTTC,CASSVETANYGYTF,TRBJ1-2,TRBV2,-,-
TGCAGTGCTAGTATTAACAGCGGTCTTGGAAACACCATATATTTT,CSASINSGLGNTIYF,TRBJ1-3,TRBV20-1,-,-
TGCGCCAGCAGGGGATTCCTTAAGGGAACTGAAGCTTTCTTT,CASRGFLKGTEAFF,TRBJ1-1,TRBV4-1,-,-
TGTGCCAGTAAAGTCCGGGGACGGGTCGCGGCGATGAACACTGAAGCTTTCTTT,CASKVRGRVAAMNTEAFF,TRBJ1-1,TRBV19,-,-
TGTGCCAGTAATGTGCGGGAGGGCTACAATGAGCAGTTCTTC,CASNVREGYNEQFF,TRBJ2-1,TRBV19,once,TRBD2
TGTGCCACCAGTGATCAGGGGAGGGGGCCCTATGGCTACACCTTC,CATSDQGRGPYGYTF,TRBJ1-2,TRBV24-1,-,TRBD1
TGTGCCTGGAGAAGGACTAGCGAGTACAATGAGCAGTTCTTC,CAWRRTSEYNEQFF,TRBJ2-1,TRBV30,-,TRBD2
TGTGCCAGCGCCCCAGGGCAGGAGCTCACAGATACGCAGTATTTT,CASAPGQELTDTQYF,TRBJ2-3,TRBV28,-,-
TGTGCCAGCTCACCTCCGGGACCAGGGGTGGGTCAGCCCCAGCATTTT,CASSPPGPGVGQPQHF,TRBJ1-5,TRBV18,-,-
TGTGCCTGGAGTGGCAGGGCTACGGGAGAGCAGTACTTC,CAWSGRATGEQYF,TRBJ2-7,TRBV30,-,-
TGCGCCAGCAGCGAAGGACTAGCGGGGGGGCCTGCGTATTTT,CASSEGLAGGPAYF,TRBJ2-3,TRBV5-1,-,TRBD2
TGTGCCAGCGGGGCTCGCCAGCCCCAGCATTTT,CASGARQPQHF,TRBJ1-5,TRBV6-4,-,-
TGTGCCAGCAGCCCTGATTCCGGGACGGACACTGAAGCTTTCTTT,CASSPDSGTDTEAFF,TRBJ1-1,TRBV7-3,-,-
TGTGCCAGCAGCCCCAACAGGGTCACTAATGAAAAACTGTTTTTT,CASSPNRVTNEKLFF,TRBJ1-4,TRBV28,once,-
TGTGCCACCAGGAGTTCACCCCTCCACTTT,CATRSSPLHF,TRBJ1-6,TRBV15,-,-
TGTGCCAGCAGCAATAAGGGGTCGCGGGACAGGGGTTGGGAGCAGTACTTC,CASSNKGSRDRGWEQYF,TRBJ2-7,TRBV21-1,-,-
TGTGCCAGTAAGGGGGGCGGAGGAGGAGGTGAAGCTTTCTTT,CASKGGGGGGEAFF,TRBJ1-1,TRBV19,-,-
TGTGCCAGCAGCCCGACAGGGTCCGCGGACGAGCAGTACTTC,CASSPTGSADEQYF,TRBJ2-7,TRBV7-9,-,TRBD1
TGCGCCAGCAGTCAAGGGGACAGGGAGAACACCGGGGAGCTGTTTTTT,CASSQGDRENTGELFF,TRBJ2-2,TRBV23-1,-,TRBD1
TGTGCCTGGAGTCCTACAGCGGTCACAGATACGCAGTATTTT,CAWSPTAVTDTQYF,TRBJ2-3,TRBV30,-,-
TGCGCCAGCAGCTGGGCAGGAACGAACACTGAAGCTTTCTTT,CASSWAGTNTEAFF,TRBJ1-1,TRBV5-1,-,-
TGTGCCAGCAGCTTGGTTGAGAAGGACAGCGGCTATGGCTACACCTTC,CASSLVEKDSGYGYTF,TRBJ1-2,TRBV5-8,-,-
TGTGCCAGCAGCGTAGATCCCAGCACAGGACAGCATTTT,CASSVDPSTGQHF,TRBJ1-5,TRBV9,-,-
TGTGCCAGCAGCTTAGGACGGATCTCCTACAATGAGCAGTTCTTC,CASSLGRISYNEQFF,TRBJ2-1,TRBV7-2,few,-
TGTGCCAGCAGCTTAAGGGTCATGAACACTGAAGCTTTCTTT,CASSLRVMNTEAFF,TRBJ1-1,TRBV7-2,-,-
TGTGCCAGCAGCCATCAGGGATCCGAGCAGTACTTC,CASSHQGSEQYF,TRBJ2-7,TRBV3-1/TRBV3-2,-,-
TGTGCCAGCAGCGTAGCTGACGGGAGCGAGCTGTTTTTT,CASSVADGSELFF,TRBJ2-2,TRBV9,-,-
TGCAGTGCTCCTAGATCCTACGAGCAGTACTTC,CSAPRSYEQYF,TRBJ2-7,TRBV20-1,-,-
TGTGCCAGCAACATATACCCGATGGCCGACAATGAGCAGTTCTTC,CASNIYPMADNEQFF,TRBJ2-1,TRBV11-2,-,-
TGTGCCAGCAGTTACACGGACAGGGGGTCCTACGAGCAGTACTTC,CASSYTDRGSYEQYF,TRBJ2-7,TRBV6-5,-,TRBD1
TGTGCCAGCAGCTTGGAAAGCGGGATCGGAGTGACCGGGGAGCTGTTTTTT,CASSLESGIGVTGELFF,TRBJ2-2,TRBV5-4,-,TRBD2
TGTGCCAGCAGCTTAGGTGGAGGGGTTACTAATGAAAAACTGTTTTTT,CASSLGGGVTNEKLFF,TRBJ1-4,TRBV7-9,-,-
TGCGCCAGCAGCTGGGGTCCTCCGAACACCGGGGAGCTGTTTTTT,CASSWGPPNTGELFF,TRBJ2-2,TRBV5-1,-,-
TGCAGCGTTGACGTCGGGCACACTGAAGCTTTCTTT,CSVDVGHTEAFF,TRBJ1-1,TRBV29-1,-,-
TGTGCCAGCAGCTTAGGTGCGACAGGCCGCCGGAACACCATATATTTT,CASSLGATGRRNTIYF,TRBJ1-3,TRBV7-2,-,-
TGTGCCAGCAGCTTAGAAGCATCTAGCGAGTACAATGAGCAGTTCTTC,CASSLEASSEYNEQFF,TRBJ2-1,TRBV7-2,-,-
TGTGCCAGCAGTTACTCCGGCGGAGCCACAGATACGCAGTATTTT,CASSYSGGATDTQYF,TRBJ2-3,TRBV6-2/TRBV6-3,-,-
TGTGCCGGAGGGGGACAGTTGGGGCAGCCCCAGCATTTT,CAGGGQLGQPQHF,TRBJ1-5,TRBV2,-,TRBD1
TGTGCCAGCAGCCAAGGGGGGGAATCCTACGAGCAGTACTTC,CASSQGGESYEQYF,TRBJ2-7,TRBV4-2,-,-
TGTGCCAGCAGCCCCCGTCCAATTAATCAGCCCCAGCATTTT,CASSPRPINQPQHF,TRBJ1-5,TRBV7-2,-,-
TGTGCCAGCAGGCCGGGACAGGGGGCGAGGGAGCAGTACTTC,CASRPGQGAREQYF,TRBJ2-7,TRBV6-4,-,TRBD1
TGTGCCAGCTCACCTAGTTCGGGTGCTAGCGGGGGCTCCTACAATGAGCAGTTCTTC,CASSPSSGASGGSYNEQFF,TRBJ2-1,TRBV18,-,TRBD2
TGTGCCAGCTCACCAAGGCAGGCTGAAGCTTTCTTT,CASSPRQAEAFF,TRBJ1-1,TRBV18,-,-
TGTGCCAGCTCGTCGACGACAGGGTACCACGAGCAGTACTTC,CASSSTTGYHEQYF,TRBJ2-7,TRBV18,-,TRBD1
TGTGCCAGCAGCCAGAACGCCTACTACGAGCAGTACTTC,CASSQNAYYEQYF,TRBJ2-7,TRBV13,-,-
TGTGCCAGCAGTTGGGATAGCGGGAGGGGAGATACGCAGTATTTT,CASSWDSGRGDTQYF,TRBJ2-3,TRBV27,-,TRBD2
TGTGCCAGCAGAAACGGGCAGGCGTATGGCTACACCTTC,CASRNGQAYGYTF,TRBJ1-2,TRBV6-5,once,-
TGTGCCAGCAGCAAAGGAGCGTACAGGGCCGCACCCCTCCACTTT,CASSKGAYRAAPLHF,TRBJ1-6,TRBV21-1,-,-
TGTGCCAGCAGTTACCGGCACGGAGGTAATCAGCCCCAGCATTTT,CASSYRHGGNQPQHF,TRBJ1-5,TRBV6-5,-,-
TGCGCCAGCAGCTACTGGACAGGGGGGGTCTACGAGCAGTACTTC,CASSYWTGGVYEQYF,TRBJ2-7,TRBV5-1,-,TRBD1
TGTGCCAGCAGCTCGGACACTCTACTCAATCAGCCCCAGCATTTT,CASSSDTLLNQPQHF,TRBJ1-5,TRBV7-9,once,-